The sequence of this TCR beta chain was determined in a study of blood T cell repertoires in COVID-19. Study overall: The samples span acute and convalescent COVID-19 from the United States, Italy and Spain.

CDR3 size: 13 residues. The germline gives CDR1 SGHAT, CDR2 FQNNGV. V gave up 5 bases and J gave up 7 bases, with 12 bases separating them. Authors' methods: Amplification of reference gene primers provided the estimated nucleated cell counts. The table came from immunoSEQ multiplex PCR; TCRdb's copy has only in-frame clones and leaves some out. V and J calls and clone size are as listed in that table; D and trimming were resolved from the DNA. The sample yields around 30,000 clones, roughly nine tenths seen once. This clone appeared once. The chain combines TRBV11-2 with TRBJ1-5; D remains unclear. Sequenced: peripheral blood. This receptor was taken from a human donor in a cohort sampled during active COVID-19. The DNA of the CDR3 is TGTGCCAGCAGCAAGCTAAGCGGCCAGCCCCAGCATTTT. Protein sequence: CASSKLSGQPQHF.